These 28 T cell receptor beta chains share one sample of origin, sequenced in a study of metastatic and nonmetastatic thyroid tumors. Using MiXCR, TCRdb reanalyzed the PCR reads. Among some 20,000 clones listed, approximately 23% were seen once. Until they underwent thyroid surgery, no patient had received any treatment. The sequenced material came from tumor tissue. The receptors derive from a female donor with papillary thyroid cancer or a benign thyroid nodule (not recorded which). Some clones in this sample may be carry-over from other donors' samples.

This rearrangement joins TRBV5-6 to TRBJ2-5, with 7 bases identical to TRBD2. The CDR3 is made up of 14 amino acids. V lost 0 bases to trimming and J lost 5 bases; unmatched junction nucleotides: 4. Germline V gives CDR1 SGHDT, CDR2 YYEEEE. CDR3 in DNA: TGTGCCAGCAGCTTGGCCAGCGGGACGGAGACCCAGTACTTC. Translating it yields CASSLASGTETQYF.

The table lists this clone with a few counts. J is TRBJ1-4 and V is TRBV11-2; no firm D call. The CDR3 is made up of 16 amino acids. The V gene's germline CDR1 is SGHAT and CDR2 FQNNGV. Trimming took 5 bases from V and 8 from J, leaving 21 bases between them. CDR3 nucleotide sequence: TGTGCCAGCAGCCGAGGGAGGCGAACAGCGGTCGAAAAACTGTTTTTT. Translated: CASSRGRRTAVEKLFF.

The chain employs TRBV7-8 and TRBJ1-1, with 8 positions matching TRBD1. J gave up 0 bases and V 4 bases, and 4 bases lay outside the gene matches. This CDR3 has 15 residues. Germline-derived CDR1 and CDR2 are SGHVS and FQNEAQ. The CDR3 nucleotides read TGTGCCAGCAGCTCGCCGACAGGGGTGAACACTGAAGCTTTCTTT. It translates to CASSSPTGVNTEAFF.

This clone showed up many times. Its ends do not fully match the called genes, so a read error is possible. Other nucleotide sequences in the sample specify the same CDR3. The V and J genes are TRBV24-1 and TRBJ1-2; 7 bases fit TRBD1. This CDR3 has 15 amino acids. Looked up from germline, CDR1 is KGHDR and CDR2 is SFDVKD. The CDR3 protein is CATSDWGQTFYGYTF. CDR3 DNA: TGTGCTACCAGTGATTGGGGACAGACCTTCTATGGCTACACCTTC.

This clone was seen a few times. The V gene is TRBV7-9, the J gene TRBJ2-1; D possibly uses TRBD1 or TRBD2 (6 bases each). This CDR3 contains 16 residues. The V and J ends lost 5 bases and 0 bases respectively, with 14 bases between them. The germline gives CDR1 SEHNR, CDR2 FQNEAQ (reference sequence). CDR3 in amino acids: CASSRLGGSSYNEQFF. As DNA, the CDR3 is TGTGCCAGCAGCCGGTTAGGGGGGAGCTCCTACAATGAGCAGTTCTTC.

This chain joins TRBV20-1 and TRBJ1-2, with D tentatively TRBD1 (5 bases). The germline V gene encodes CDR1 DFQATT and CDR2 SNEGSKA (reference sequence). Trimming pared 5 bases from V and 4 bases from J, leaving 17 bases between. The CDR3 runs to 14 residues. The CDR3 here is CSASLREASYGYTF. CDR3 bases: TGCAGTGCTTCACTCAGGGAGGCGAGCTATGGCTACACCTTC.

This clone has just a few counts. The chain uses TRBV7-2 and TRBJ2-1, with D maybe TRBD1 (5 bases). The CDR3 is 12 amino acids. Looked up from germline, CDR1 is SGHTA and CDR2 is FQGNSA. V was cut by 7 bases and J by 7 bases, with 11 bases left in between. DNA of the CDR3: TGTGCCAGCACCTTTACAGGTAATGAGCAGTTCTTC. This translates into CASTFTGNEQFF.

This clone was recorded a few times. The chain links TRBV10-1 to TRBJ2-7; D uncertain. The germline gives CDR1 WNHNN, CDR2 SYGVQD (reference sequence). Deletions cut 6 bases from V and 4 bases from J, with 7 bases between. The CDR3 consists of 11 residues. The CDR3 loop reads CASRKFYEQYF. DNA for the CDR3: TGCGCCAGCAGAAAGTTTTACGAGCAGTACTTC.

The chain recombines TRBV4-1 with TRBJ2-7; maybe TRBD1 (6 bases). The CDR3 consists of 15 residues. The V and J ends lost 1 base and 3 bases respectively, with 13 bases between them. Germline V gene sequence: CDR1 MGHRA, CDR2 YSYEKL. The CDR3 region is CASSQADRYLYEQYF. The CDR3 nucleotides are TGCGCCAGCAGCCAAGCTGACAGGTACCTCTACGAGCAGTACTTC.

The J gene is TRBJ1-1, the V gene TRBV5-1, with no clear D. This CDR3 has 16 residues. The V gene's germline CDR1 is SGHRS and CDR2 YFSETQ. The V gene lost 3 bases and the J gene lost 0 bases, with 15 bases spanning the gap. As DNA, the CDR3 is TGCGCCAGCAGCTCAAGGGCTGACCTCATGAACACTGAAGCTTTCTTT. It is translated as CASSSRADLMNTEAFF.

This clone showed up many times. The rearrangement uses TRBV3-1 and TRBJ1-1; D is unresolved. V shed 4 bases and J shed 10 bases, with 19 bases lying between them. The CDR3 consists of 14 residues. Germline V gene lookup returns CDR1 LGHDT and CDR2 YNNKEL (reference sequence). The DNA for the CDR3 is TGTGCCAGCAGCCTAAATACCCCGTACGGTGTAGCTTTCTTT. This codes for CASSLNTPYGVAFF.

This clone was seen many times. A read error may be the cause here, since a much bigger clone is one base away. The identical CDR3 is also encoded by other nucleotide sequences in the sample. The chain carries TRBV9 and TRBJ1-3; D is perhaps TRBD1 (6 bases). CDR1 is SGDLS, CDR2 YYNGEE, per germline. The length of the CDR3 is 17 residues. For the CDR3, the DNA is TGTGCCAGCAGCCCCGCCCCCCCAGGGGCGACTGGAAACACCACATATTTT. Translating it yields CASSPAPPGATGNTTYF.

CDR3 region: CASSLVEGISHFYGYTF. CDR3 sequence (DNA): TGTGCCAGCAGCTTAGTTGAGGGAATCAGTCATTTCTATGGCTACACCTTC. The chain uses TRBV11-1 and TRBJ1-2, with unresolved D. The CDR3 sequence is 17 residues long. Trimming took 1 base from V and 4 from J, leaving 19 bases between them. Germline V CDR1 and CDR2: SGHAT, FQDESV (reference sequence).

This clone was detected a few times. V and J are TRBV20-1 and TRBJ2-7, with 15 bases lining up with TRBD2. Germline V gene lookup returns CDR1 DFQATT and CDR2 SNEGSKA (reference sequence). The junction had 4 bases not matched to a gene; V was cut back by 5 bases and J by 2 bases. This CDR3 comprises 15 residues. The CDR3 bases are TGCAGTGCTCTTTGGACTAGCGGGAGGGCCTACGAGCAGTACTTC. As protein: CSALWTSGRAYEQYF.

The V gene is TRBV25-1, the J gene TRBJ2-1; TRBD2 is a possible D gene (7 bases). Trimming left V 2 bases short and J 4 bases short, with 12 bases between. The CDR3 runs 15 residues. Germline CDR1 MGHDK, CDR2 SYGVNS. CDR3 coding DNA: TGTGCCAGCAGTGAAACGGGGGGCTCGTACAATGAGCAGTTCTTC. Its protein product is CASSETGGSYNEQFF.

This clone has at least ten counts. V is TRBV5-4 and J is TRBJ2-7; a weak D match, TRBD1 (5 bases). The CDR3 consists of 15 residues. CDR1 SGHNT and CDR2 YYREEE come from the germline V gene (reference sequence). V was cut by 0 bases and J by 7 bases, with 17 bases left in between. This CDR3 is CASSLEAGPAGEQYF. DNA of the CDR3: TGTGCCAGCAGCTTGGAAGCAGGGCCTGCAGGGGAGCAGTACTTC.

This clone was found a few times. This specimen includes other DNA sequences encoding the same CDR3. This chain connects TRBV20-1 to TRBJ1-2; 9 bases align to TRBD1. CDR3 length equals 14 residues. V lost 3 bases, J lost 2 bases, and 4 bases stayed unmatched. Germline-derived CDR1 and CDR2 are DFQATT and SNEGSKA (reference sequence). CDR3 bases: TGCAGTGCTAGGGGAGGGACAGGGAACTATGGCTACACCTTC. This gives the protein CSARGGTGNYGYTF.

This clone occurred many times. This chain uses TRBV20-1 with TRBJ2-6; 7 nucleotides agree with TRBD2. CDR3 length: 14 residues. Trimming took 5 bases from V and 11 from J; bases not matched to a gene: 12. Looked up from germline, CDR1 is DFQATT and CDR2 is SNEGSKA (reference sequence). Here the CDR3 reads CSADPGGGVDVLTF. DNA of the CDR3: TGCAGTGCTGACCCGGGGGGTGGGGTGGACGTCCTGACTTTC.

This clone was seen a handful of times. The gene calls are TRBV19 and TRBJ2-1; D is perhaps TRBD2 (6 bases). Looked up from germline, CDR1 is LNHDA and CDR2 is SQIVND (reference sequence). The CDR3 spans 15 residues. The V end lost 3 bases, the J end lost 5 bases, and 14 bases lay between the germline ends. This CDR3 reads CASSIGGWTDNEQFF. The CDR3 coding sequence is TGTGCCAGTAGTATTGGGGGGTGGACTGACAATGAGCAGTTCTTC.

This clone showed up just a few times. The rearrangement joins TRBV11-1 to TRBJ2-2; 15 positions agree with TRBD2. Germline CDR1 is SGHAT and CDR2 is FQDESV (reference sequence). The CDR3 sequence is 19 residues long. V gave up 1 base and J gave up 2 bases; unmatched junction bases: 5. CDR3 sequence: CASSLGLGLAGGNTGELFF. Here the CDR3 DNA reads TGTGCCAGCAGCTTAGGGTTGGGACTAGCGGGAGGAAACACCGGGGAGCTGTTTTTT.

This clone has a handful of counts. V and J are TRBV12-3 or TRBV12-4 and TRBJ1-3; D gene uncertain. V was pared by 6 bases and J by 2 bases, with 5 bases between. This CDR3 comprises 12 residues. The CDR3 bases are TGTGCCAGCAGGCGTCCTGGAAACACCATATATTTT. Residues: CASRRPGNTIYF.

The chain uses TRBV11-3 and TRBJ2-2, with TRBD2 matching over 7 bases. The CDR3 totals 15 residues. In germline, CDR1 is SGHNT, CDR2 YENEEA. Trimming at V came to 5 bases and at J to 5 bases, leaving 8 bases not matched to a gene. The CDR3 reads CASSPGGGSTGELFF. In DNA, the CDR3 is TGTGCCAGCAGCCCTGGCGGGGGTTCAACCGGGGAGCTGTTTTTT.

For the CDR3, the DNA is TGCGCCAGCAGCCAAGGTCTCACCGGGGAGCTGTTTTTT. It specifies CASSQGLTGELFF. The V and J genes are TRBV4-1 and TRBJ2-2; the D is unclear. Trimming shortened V by 1 base and J by 4 bases, and 4 bases separated the two germline ends. Germline V gene sequence: CDR1 MGHRA, CDR2 YSYEKL. The CDR3 consists of 13 residues.

In DNA, the CDR3 is TGTGCCAGCAGTAGAAGACAGGGCACTGAAGCTTTCTTT. This translates into CASSRRQGTEAFF. The chain employs TRBV6-1 and TRBJ1-1; TRBD1 agrees at 7 bases. Germline-derived CDR1 and CDR2 are MNHNS and SASEGT. This CDR3 region has 13 residues. V gave up 5 bases and J gave up 4 bases; unmatched junction bases: 4.

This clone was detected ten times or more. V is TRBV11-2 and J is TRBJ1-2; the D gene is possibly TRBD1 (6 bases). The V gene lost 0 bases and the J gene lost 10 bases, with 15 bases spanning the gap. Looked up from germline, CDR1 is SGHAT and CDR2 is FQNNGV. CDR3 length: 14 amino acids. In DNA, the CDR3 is TGTGCCAGCAGCTTAGACAGGGGTGGGGAACTCTACACCTTC. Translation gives CASSLDRGGELYTF.

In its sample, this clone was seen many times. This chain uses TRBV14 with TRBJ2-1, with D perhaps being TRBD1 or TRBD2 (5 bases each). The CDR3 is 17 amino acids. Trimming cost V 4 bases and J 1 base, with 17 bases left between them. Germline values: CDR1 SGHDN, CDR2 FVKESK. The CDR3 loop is CASSRASGAGSYNEQFF. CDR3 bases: TGTGCCAGCAGCCGGGCATCCGGGGCAGGTTCCTACAATGAGCAGTTCTTC.

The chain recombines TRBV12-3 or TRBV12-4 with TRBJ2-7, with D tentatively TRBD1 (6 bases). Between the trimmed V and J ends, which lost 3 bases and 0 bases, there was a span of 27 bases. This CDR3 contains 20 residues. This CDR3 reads CASSLIRRSAAGAFSYEQYF. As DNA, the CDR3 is TGTGCCAGCAGTTTGATTCGTAGGTCGGCAGCAGGGGCTTTCTCCTACGAGCAGTACTTC.

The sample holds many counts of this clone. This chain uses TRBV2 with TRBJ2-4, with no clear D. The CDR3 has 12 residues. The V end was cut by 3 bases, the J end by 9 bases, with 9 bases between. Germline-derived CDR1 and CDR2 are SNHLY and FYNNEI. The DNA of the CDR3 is TGTGCCAGCAGTGAGGACCTAGGCATTCAGTACTTC. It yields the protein CASSEDLGIQYF.